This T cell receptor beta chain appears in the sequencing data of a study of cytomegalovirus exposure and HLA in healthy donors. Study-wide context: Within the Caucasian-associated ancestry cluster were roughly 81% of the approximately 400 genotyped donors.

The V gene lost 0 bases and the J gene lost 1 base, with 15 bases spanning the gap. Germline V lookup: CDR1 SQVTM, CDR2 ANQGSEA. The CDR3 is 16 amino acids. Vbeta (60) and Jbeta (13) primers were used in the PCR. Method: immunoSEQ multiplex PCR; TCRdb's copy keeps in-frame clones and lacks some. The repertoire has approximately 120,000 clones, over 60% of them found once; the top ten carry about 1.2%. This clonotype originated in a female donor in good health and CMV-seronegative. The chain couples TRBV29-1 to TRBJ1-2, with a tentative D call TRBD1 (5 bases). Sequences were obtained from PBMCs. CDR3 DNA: TGCAGCGTTGAAGATGGTCGCGGCAGGGATAACTATGGCTACACCTTC. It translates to CSVEDGRGRDNYGYTF.